This TCR beta chain was obtained from a study of T cells in tuberculosis. Libraries were prepared by immunoSEQ multiplex PCR; TCRdb keeps only in-frame clonotypes and omits some of them. The sample records roughly 30,000 clones, about nine tenths being singletons. There are 18 residues in the CDR3. In germline, CDR1 is SGHRS, CDR2 YFSETQ. J gave up 3 bases and V 0 bases, and 8 bases lay outside the gene matches. This TCR was recovered from a donor aged 5 to 30 with latent tuberculosis or without tuberculosis infection. This chain connects TRBV5-1 to TRBJ2-7; TRBD2 matches at 14 bases. Input material: PBMCs. CDR3 in amino acids: CASSLGHRTSGRLYEQYF. CDR3 nucleotide sequence: TGCGCCAGCAGCTTGGGACACCGGACTAGCGGGAGGCTCTACGAGCAGTACTTC.